Below are 12 T cell receptor beta chains sequenced from a single sample in a study of vaccination effects on CD4 cells after COVID-19. The table came from immunoSEQ multiplex PCR; TCRdb's copy has only in-frame clones and leaves some out. The profile shows 60,000 to 65,000 clones, about 80% of them singletons. No antigens are known for them. Antigen-specific CD4+ T cells were expanded (with viral peptide pools) by the ViraFEST assay ahead of sequencing. The culture ran for about 11 days, and then CD4+ T cells were isolated. Nobody among the vaccine recipients had prior SARS-CoV-2 infection (nucleocapsid antibodies were negative). Sequencing was performed on CD4+ T cells from PBMCs cultured with HCoV-OC43 spike peptides, taken before COVID-19 vaccination. Subset in this sample: HCoV-OC43 spike overlapping peptide pool stimulation. The receptors come from a human donor who received a COVID-19 vaccine.

This chain uses TRBV10-2 with TRBJ1-2; tentatively, D is TRBD1 (5 bases). V was cut by 3 bases and J by 8 bases, with 13 bases left in between. The CDR3 spans 13 residues. The germline CDR1 and CDR2 sequences are WSHSY and SAAADI. The CDR3 DNA is TGCGCCAGCAGTGATCTAGGGGACTCCGGCTACACCTTC. It is translated as CASSDLGDSGYTF.

This chain connects TRBV5-1 to TRBJ2-1; the D call may be TRBD1 or TRBD2 (5 bases each). Between the trimmed V and J ends, which lost 1 base and 8 bases, there was a span of 16 bases. The germline V gene has CDR1 SGHRS and CDR2 YFSETQ. The CDR3 totals 15 residues. The DNA for the CDR3 is TGCGCCAGCAGCTTGAGGACACAGAGGCGGGATGAGCAGTTCTTC. Translating it yields CASSLRTQRRDEQFF. The variable domain in full, with the rest retrieved from reference TRBV5-1 and TRBJ2-1, is KAGVTQTPRYLIKTRGQQVTLSCSPISGHRSVSWYQQTPGQGLQFLFEYFSETQRNKGNFPGRFSGRQFSNSRSEMNVSTLELGDSALYLCASSLRTQRRDEQFFGPGTRLTVL.

The rearrangement links TRBV24-1 to TRBJ2-5; 16 positions match TRBD2. The J segment lost 5 bases and the V segment lost 4 bases, leaving 9 bases of the junction unmatched. The CDR3 is 18 residues long. Looked up from germline, CDR1 is KGHDR and CDR2 is SFDVKD. The CDR3 nucleotides are TGTGCCACCAGTGACGGGGGGACTAGCGGGGGGGAGGGGGAGACCCAGTACTTC. This sequence encodes CATSDGGTSGGEGETQYF.

This clone has just one count. CDR3 protein: CAWKDGPLAIAKNIQYF. Written as DNA, the CDR3 is TGTGCCTGGAAAGACGGCCCTCTAGCTATAGCCAAAAACATTCAGTACTTC. The chain employs TRBV30 and TRBJ2-4; possibly TRBD2 for D (5 bases). Germline values: CDR1 GTSNPN, CDR2 SVGIG (reference sequence). The CDR3 sequence is 17 residues long. V lost 4 bases, J lost 0 bases, and 19 bases lay in between.

The chain uses TRBV19 and TRBJ2-7, with D possibly being TRBD1 or TRBD2 (5 bases each). CDR3 size: 11 residues. Germline V gene lookup returns CDR1 LNHDA and CDR2 SQIVND (reference sequence). The V and J ends lost 9 bases and 5 bases respectively, with 11 bases between them. The DNA of the CDR3 is TGTGCCAGACAGTTGGGGGACGAGCAGTACGTC. The encoded protein is CARQLGDEQYV.

This clone came up a few times. This chain links TRBV13 with TRBJ1-4, with a tentative D call TRBD1 (5 bases). The CDR3 extends over 17 amino acids. The germline V gene has CDR1 PRHDT and CDR2 FYEKMQ (reference sequence). Trimming left V 0 bases short and J 11 bases short, with 22 bases between. The CDR3 reads CASSLGRPGLLLGKLFF. The CDR3 nucleotides are TGTGCCAGCAGCTTAGGGCGGCCGGGACTCCTTTTGGGGAAACTGTTTTTT.

The chain is built from TRBV7-8 and TRBJ2-5; unclear D gene. This CDR3 has 13 amino acids. Trimming left V 0 bases short and J 3 bases short, with 5 bases between. Germline V lookup: CDR1 SGHVS, CDR2 FQNEAQ. The CDR3 protein is CASSLARKETQYF. The CDR3 coding sequence is TGTGCCAGCAGCTTAGCCCGGAAAGAGACCCAGTACTTC.

The chain joins TRBV1 to TRBJ2-7; the tabulated D call, TRBD2, remains unverified against the DNA. TRBV1 is a recognized pseudogene. The CDR3 sequence is 17 residues long. DNA of the CDR3: TGCACCAGCAAAAAGGGGGGACTAGCGGGGAGTTCCTACGAGCAGTACGTC. This translates into CTSKKGGLAGSSYEQYV.

The chain combines TRBV14 with TRBJ1-1, with 9 bases matching TRBD1. The CDR3 totals 14 residues. After removal of 4 bases from V and 5 bases from J, the junction contained 5 bases not matched to a gene. CDR1 and CDR2 (germline): SGHDN, FVKESK. CDR3 amino acids: CASSRYRGRTEAFF. CDR3 in DNA: TGTGCCAGCAGCCGATACAGGGGGCGGACTGAAGCTTTCTTT.

The rearrangement joins TRBV7-7 to TRBJ2-5, with D tentatively TRBD2 (6 bases). V lost 1 base and J 1 base, leaving 10 bases between the germline ends. The length of the CDR3 is 15 residues. The germline V gene has CDR1 SSHAT and CDR2 FNYEAQ (reference sequence). The CDR3 loop reads CASSLVRGAQETQYF. Here the CDR3 DNA reads TGTGCCAGCAGCTTAGTACGCGGGGCCCAAGAGACCCAGTACTTC. Based on the CDR3 plus reference TRBV7-7 and TRBJ2-5, the full variable domain is GAGVSQSPRYKVTKRGQDVTLRCDPISSHATLYWYQQALGQGPEFLTYFNYEAQPDKSGLPSDRFSAERPEGSISTLTIQRTEQRDSAMYRCASSLVRGAQETQYFGPGTRLLVL.

The V call is TRBV19, the J call TRBJ2-5, with D hard to call. The CDR3 spans 13 residues. V gave up 4 bases and J gave up 1 base, with 7 bases separating them. Germline V gene sequence: CDR1 LNHDA, CDR2 SQIVND (reference sequence). CDR3 coding DNA: TGTGCCAGTAGTAGTGTACCCCAAGAGACCCAGTACTTC. Translating it yields CASSSVPQETQYF.

The V and J genes are TRBV7-8 and TRBJ2-1; D is undetermined. Germline V gives CDR1 SGHVS, CDR2 FQNEAQ. V lost 3 bases to trimming and J lost 12 bases, with 15 bases between them. This CDR3 spans 13 amino acids. The DNA for the CDR3 is TGTGCCAGCAGCTTTAAATCCTTATCTGGGCAGTTCTTC. It is translated as CASSFKSLSGQFF.